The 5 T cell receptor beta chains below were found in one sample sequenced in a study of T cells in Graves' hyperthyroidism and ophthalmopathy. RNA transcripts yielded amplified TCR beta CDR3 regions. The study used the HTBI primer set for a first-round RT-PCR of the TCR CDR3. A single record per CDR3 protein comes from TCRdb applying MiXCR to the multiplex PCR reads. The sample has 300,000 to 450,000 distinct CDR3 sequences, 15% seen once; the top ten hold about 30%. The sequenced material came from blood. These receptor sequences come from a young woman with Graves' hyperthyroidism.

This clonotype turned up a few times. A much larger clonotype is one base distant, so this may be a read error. CDR3 region: CAIRVAGGYNEQFF. The CDR3 nucleotides are TGTGCCATCAGGGTAGCGGGAGGGTACAATGAGCAGTTCTTC. The rearrangement uses TRBV10-3 and TRBJ2-1; 11 nucleotides match TRBD2. The V and J ends lost 6 bases and 4 bases, in that order; junction bases with no gene match: 2. In germline, CDR1 is ENHRY, CDR2 SYGVKD. This CDR3 region has 14 residues.

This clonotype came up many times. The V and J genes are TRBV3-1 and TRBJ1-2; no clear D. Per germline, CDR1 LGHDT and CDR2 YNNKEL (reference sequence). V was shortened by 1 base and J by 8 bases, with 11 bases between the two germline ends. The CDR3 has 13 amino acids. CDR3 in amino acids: CASSQVTPGGYTF. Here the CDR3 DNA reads TGTGCCAGCAGCCAAGTGACGCCCGGGGGCTACACCTTC.

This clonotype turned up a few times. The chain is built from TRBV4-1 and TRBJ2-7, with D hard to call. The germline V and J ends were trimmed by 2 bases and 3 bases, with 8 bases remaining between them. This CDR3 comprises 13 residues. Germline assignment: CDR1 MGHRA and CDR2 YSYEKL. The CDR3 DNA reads TGCGCCAGCAGCCAATGGGTGGGCTACGAGCAGTACTTC. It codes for CASSQWVGYEQYF.

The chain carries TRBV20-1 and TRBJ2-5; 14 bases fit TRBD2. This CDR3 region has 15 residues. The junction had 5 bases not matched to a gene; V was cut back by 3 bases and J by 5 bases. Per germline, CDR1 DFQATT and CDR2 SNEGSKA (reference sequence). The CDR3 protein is CSARTSGRARETQYF. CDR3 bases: TGCAGTGCTAGGACTAGCGGGAGGGCCCGGGAGACCCAGTACTTC.

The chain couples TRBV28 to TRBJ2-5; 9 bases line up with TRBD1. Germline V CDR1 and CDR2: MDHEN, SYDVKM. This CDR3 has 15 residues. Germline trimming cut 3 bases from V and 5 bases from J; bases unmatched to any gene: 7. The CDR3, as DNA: TGTGCCAGCAGTTTCTCCGGGACAGGGCAGGAGACCCAGTACTTC. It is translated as CASSFSGTGQETQYF.